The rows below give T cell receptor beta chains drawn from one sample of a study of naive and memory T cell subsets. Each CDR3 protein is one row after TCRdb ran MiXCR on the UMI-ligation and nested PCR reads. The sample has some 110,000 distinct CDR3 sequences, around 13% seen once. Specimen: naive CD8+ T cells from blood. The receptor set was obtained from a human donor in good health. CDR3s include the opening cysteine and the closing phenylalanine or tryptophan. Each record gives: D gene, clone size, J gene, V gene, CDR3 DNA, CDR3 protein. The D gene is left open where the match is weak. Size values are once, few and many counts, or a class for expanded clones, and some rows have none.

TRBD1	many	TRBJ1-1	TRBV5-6	TGTGCCAGCAGCCTAAGGCCTACCGGGACAGGGCCTACTGAAGCTTTCTTT	CASSLRPTGTGPTEAFF
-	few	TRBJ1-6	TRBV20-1	TGCAGTGCTTCCTCCTCAGGGATCGGGGATTCACCCCTCCACTTT	CSASSSGIGDSPLHF
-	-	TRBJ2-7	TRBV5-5	TGTGCCAGCAGCCCCGAAAACGTTCCTTCCTACGAGCAGTACTTC	CASSPENVPSYEQYF
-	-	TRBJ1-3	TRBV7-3	TGTGCCAGCAGCATAGGTCCCGGGAGTGGAAACACCATATATTTT	CASSIGPGSGNTIYF
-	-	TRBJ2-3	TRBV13	TGTGCCAGCAGCTCGCGTGGGGGGGCTCAAGATACGCAGTATTTT	CASSSRGGAQDTQYF
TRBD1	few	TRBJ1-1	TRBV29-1	TGCAGCTCTGGGGGGACAGGGACTGCTGAAGCTTTCTTT	CSSGGTGTAEAFF
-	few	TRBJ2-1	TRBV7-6	TGTGCCAGCAGCTTAGTTCCGGACAAGCCCTACAATGAGCAGTTCTTC	CASSLVPDKPYNEQFF
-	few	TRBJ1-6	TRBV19	TGTGCCAGTAGAACGGATAGCTCCTATAATTCACCCCTCCACTTT	CASRTDSSYNSPLHF
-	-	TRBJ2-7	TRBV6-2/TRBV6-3	TGTGCCAGCAGTTACTTCCTACTAGCAATGGACTACGAGCAGTACTTC	CASSYFLLAMDYEQYF
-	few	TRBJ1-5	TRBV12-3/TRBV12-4	TGTGCCAGCAGCTTGACAGGTGATAGCAATCAGCCCCAGCATTTT	CASSLTGDSNQPQHF
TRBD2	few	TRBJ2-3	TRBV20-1	TGCAGTGCTGCCTCACTAGCGGAGCTAACAGATACGCAGTATTTT	CSAASLAELTDTQYF
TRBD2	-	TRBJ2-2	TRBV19	TGTGCCAGTAGTATTGGCGGGGGTGCGCTGTTTTTT	CASSIGGGALFF
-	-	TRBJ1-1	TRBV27	TGTGCCAGCAGTTTAGCTGGGAGGACTGAAGCTTTCTTT	CASSLAGRTEAFF
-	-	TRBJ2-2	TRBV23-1	TGCGCCGGGGGACCCGGGCAGGGATATGAGTTTTCGACCGGGGAGCTGTTTTTT	CAGGPGQGYEFSTGELFF
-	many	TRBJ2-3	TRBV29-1	TGCAGCGGAGAAACCAGCGGGTGGAGCACAGATACGCAGTATTTT	CSGETSGWSTDTQYF
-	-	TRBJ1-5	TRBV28	TGTGCCAGCAGTTTAAGAGGGGAGGTGGGGGCTTGGCAGCCCCAGCATTTT	CASSLRGEVGAWQPQHF
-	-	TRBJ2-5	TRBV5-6	TGTGCCAGCAGCTTGACACCAATGGGGGAAGAGACCCAGTACTTC	CASSLTPMGEETQYF
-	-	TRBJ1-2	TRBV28	TGTGCCAGCAGTGGCGGACAGTTCTTCTATGGCTACACCTTC	CASSGGQFFYGYTF
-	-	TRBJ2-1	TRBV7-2	TGTGCCAGCAGCTGGCCCTCACTTGAGATATCCTACAATGAGCAGTTCTTC	CASSWPSLEISYNEQFF
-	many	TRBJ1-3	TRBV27	TGTGCCAGTGGAACAGGAGACTCTGGAAACACCATATATTTT	CASGTGDSGNTIYF